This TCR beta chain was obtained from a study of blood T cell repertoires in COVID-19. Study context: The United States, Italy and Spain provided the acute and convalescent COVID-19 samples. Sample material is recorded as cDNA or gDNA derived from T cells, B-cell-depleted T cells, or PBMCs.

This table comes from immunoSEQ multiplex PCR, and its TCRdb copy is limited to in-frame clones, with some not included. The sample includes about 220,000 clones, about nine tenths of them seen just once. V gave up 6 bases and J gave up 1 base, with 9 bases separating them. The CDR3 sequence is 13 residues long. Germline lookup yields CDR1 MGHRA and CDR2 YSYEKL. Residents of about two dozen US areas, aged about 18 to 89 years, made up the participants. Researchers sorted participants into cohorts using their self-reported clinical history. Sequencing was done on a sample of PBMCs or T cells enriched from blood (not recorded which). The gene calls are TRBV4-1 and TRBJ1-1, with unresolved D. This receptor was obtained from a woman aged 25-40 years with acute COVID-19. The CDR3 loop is CASRPPGNTEAFF. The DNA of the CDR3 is TGCGCCAGCAGACCCCCAGGGAACACTGAAGCTTTCTTT.